The T cell receptor (beta chain) under discussion was sequenced for a study of OX40 agonist ivuxolimab in advanced cancers. Across the study: Antecedent anti-PD-1, anti-PD-L1 or anti-CTLA-4 therapy was permissible, with roughly 40% having received some. Two cutaneous melanoma patients and one hepatocellular carcinoma patient, three in all, had partial responses.

The data were produced by immunoSEQ multiplex PCR, yet TCRdb's version contains in-frame clones alone and is incomplete. Of fewer than 80,000 clones in the sample, around 85% were seen once. Study outcomes and limitations: At 0.1 to 3.0 mg/kg, CD4+ and CD8+ blood T cells expanded clonally by week 6. The study found that CD8+ T cells averaged more expanded clones than CD4+.

Concerning this clone itself: Its antigen remains unidentified.

The CDR3 spans 15 residues. The V end was cut by 2 bases, the J end by 2 bases, with 10 bases between. CDR1 is MDHEN, CDR2 SYDVKM, per germline. The V call is TRBV28, the J call TRBJ1-5; a weak D match, TRBD1 (6 bases). Sequenced material: CD4+ or CD8+ T cells sorted from blood, taken in a trial of the OX40 agonist ivuxolimab. This TCR came from an adult with an advanced solid tumor such as melanoma, head and neck, liver or kidney cancer. The CDR3 coding sequence is TGTGCCAGCAGTTTACCCAGGGGCGGCAATCAGCCCCAGCATTTT. It encodes CASSLPRGGNQPQHF.